This T cell receptor beta chain is from a study of T-cell memory formation after mild COVID-19. Study details: Largely, TCR clusters stayed within a single donor.

Germline CDR1 SGHTA, CDR2 FQGTGA. The CDR3 spans 14 residues. Trimming removed 1 base from V and 1 base from J, with 7 bases in between. Overall study results and limits: Some SARS-CoV-2-responding clones were already detected in memory before infection. Clones shrinking from day 15 to 85 showed even CD4/CD8 mixes; later expanders tilted CD4+. Second-wave clones reaching peak frequency on day 37 lacked confirmed SARS-CoV-2 specificity.

Each CDR3 protein gets one entry after TCRdb re-called the 5' RACE reads with MiXCR. The table has 250,000 to 350,000 distinct CDR3 sequences, around a sixth seen once. In the case of this clonotype: Its antigen is not identified.

The sequenced sample was PBMCs or a T cell subset sorted from them (not recorded which). This rearrangement joins TRBV7-3 to TRBJ1-1, with D uncertain. The TCR comes from a man aged 18 to 35 who had mild COVID-19 (a few samples of this study predate the infection). Cell type and time point are not known. The CDR3 sequence: CASSLMSGNTEAFF. CDR3 nucleotide sequence: TGTGCCAGCAGCTTAATGAGCGGGAACACTGAAGCTTTCTTT.